This is a list of T cell receptor beta chains from one sample in a study of T cells and Merkel cell carcinoma outcomes. TCRdb's table, derived via immunoSEQ multiplex PCR, lists solely in-frame clones and lacks some. The table records roughly 15,000 clones, approximately 80% of them present only once. Sequencing used tumor tissue from Merkel cell carcinoma. All receptors derive from a human donor with Merkel cell carcinoma. CDR3s include the opening cysteine and the closing phenylalanine or tryptophan. Each record gives: J gene, D gene, V gene, CDR3 protein. A D gene is named only where the DNA matches it firmly.

>TRBJ2-1|-|TRBV6-4
CASSADGNNEQFF
>TRBJ2-3|TRBD2|TRBV28
CASSARTSGKISDTQYF
>TRBJ2-7|-|TRBV6-6
CASNYSTDEQYF
>TRBJ1-4|TRBD1|TRBV5-1
CASSPQGGETNEKLFF
>TRBJ1-3|-|TRBV6-1
CAVPIPTGNTIYF
>TRBJ2-1|-|TRBV7-6
CASSLRLEGEQFF
>TRBJ2-7|TRBD2|TRBV13
CASSLSPGTSGRAYEQYF
>TRBJ2-7|-|TRBV27
CASSSSPLSSYEQYF
>TRBJ1-2|-|TRBV10-3
CAITGNEGGYTF
>TRBJ2-7|TRBD2|TRBV10-3
CAISDGLDAYEQYF
>TRBJ2-3|-|TRBV5-1
CASSFKGSSTDTQYF
>TRBJ1-5|TRBD1|TRBV10-1
CASSRDRGQPQHF
>TRBJ2-3|-|TRBV7-6
CASSSRSGADTQYF
>TRBJ1-1|-|TRBV2
CASTWEPNTEAFF
>TRBJ1-2|-|TRBV5-4
CASSLEGPYGYTF
>TRBJ2-1|-|TRBV30
CAWSHGSSYNEQFF
>TRBJ1-2|-|TRBV5-4
CASSSEGGLYGYTF
>TRBJ1-4|-|TRBV2
CAVRTWANEKLFF
>TRBJ2-3|TRBD2|TRBV11-3
CASSLVGGRTDTQYF
>TRBJ1-6|TRBD1|TRBV18
CASSSGTDNSPLHF
>TRBJ2-7|-|TRBV27
CASSYDDSSYEQYF
>TRBJ1-5|-|TRBV7-2
CASSLSTDQPQHF
>TRBJ2-5|TRBD2|TRBV6-6
CASSYVVAGNWGTQYF
>TRBJ1-4|-|TRBV29-1
CSVVTANEKLFF
>TRBJ2-3|-|TRBV19
CASTPPEIDTQYF
>TRBJ1-4|-|TRBV6-1
CASSVAGNEKLFF
>TRBJ2-3|TRBD2|TRBV4-1
CASSQEKREGSADLADTQYF
>TRBJ2-1|-|TRBV9
CASSGNEQFF
>TRBJ1-1|TRBD1|TRBV6-1
CASTSPGTVNTEAFF
>TRBJ2-1|TRBD2|TRBV27
CASSPGGRSEQFF
>TRBJ1-5|TRBD1|TRBV28
CASSWPGQGPPQHF
>TRBJ1-4|-|TRBV6-5
CASSYGEVWANEKLFF
>TRBJ2-7|TRBD2|TRBV5-1
CASSLERGYKQYF
>TRBJ2-7|-|TRBV2
CASSELYEQYF
>TRBJ2-5|TRBD2|TRBV29-1
CSVADSGGKETQYF
>TRBJ1-1|TRBD1|TRBV7-6
CASSAQGGNTEAFF
>TRBJ1-5|TRBD1|TRBV5-6
CASSFTQGAKRQPQHF
>TRBJ2-5|TRBD1|TRBV7-9
CASIPTGGLETQYF
>TRBJ1-3|-|TRBV9
CASSAEGGNTIYF
>TRBJ1-4|-|TRBV28
CASSLTGGRSKSEKLFF
>TRBJ1-2|TRBD1|TRBV7-2
CASSRRTGTGYTF
>TRBJ2-2|-|TRBV5-6
CASSRGLRTGELFF
>TRBJ1-2|-|TRBV5-1
CASSPTTPNYGYTF
>TRBJ1-2|TRBD1|TRBV5-6
CASSAGQGLQSFYGYTF
>TRBJ2-5|-|TRBV7-3
CASSRTGAGSETQYF
>TRBJ2-1|-|TRBV19
CASSIGGVRSSTYEQFF
>TRBJ1-1|-|TRBV18
CASSPRTVMDTEAFF
>TRBJ2-3|-|TRBV5-6
CASSLAGQDTQYF
>TRBJ1-6|-|TRBV2
CASSRESSYNSPLHF
>TRBJ1-1|-|TRBV11-2
CASSLAGANTEAFF
>TRBJ1-3|TRBD1|TRBV19
CASRTGEVGNTIYF
>TRBJ1-1|-|TRBV7-8
CASSPRGGLYTEAFF
>TRBJ2-7|TRBD1|TRBV28
CASSQGQGAHEQYF
>TRBJ2-2|TRBD1|TRBV11-2
CASSHGQGPPRDTGELFF